The text below deals with one TCR beta chain. Its antigen is currently unknown. This may stem from a read error, because a much larger clone lies one nucleotide away. This likely comes from a read error, as the CDR3 has no conserved phenylalanine or tryptophan at its end. Germline CDR1 and CDR2: SGHRS and YFSETQ. This CDR3 is built from 15 residues. Losses at the gene ends were 3 bases for V and 5 bases for J; bases not matched to a gene: 10. The sample is drawn from a study of early T cells in non-severe SARS-CoV-2 infection. On the study more broadly: It was bulk RNA from unsorted whole blood that was sequenced, and the chains were unpaired. Study-wide results and caveats: A preference for anti-spike CD8 responses marked VDJdb matching, which missed private and CD4 specificities.

Individual cDNA molecules carried attached unique molecular identifiers. From the 5' RACE reads, TCRdb called clonotypes with MiXCR, one entry per CDR3 protein. The data show some 30,000 distinct CDR3 sequences, with under 6% seen just once and over 10% held by the top ten. The chain has TRBV5-1 and TRBJ2-7, with 8 bases matching TRBD1. This sequence originates from an adult who was a healthcare worker with PCR-confirmed SARS-CoV-2 infection or an uninfected control (not recorded which). Sequenced sample: whole blood. The CDR3 protein is CASSYPTGDSDEQYL. The CDR3 DNA sequence: TGCGCCAGCAGCTACCCGACAGGGGACTCGGACGAGCAGTACCTC.